This TCR beta chain was identified during a study of CD8 T cells in ankylosing spondylitis. Quantitative barcoded 5'-RACE was used to prepare TCR beta libraries. TCRdb recomputed calls from the 5' RACE reads with MiXCR, one row per CDR3 protein. The data show around 250,000 distinct CDR3 sequences, about 11% seen once. A note on this clonotype: Its matching antigen is unknown.

Study findings and constraints: Some motif variants had been reported before (in reactive arthritis synovial fluid and blood). With a CD8+ phenotype, disease-linked clones were relatively rare in peripheral blood. Characteristic of ankylosing spondylitis blood, it appeared, was a TCR beta motif comprising several highly homologous variants.

Germline CDR1 and CDR2: SEHNR and FQNEAQ (reference sequence). The CDR3 spans 14 residues. The V end lost 10 bases, the J end lost 6 bases, and 20 bases lay between the germline ends. This receptor was obtained from a male donor with ankylosing spondylitis or in good health (not recorded which). The rearrangement links TRBV7-9 to TRBJ2-3; D may be TRBD1 (6 bases). The sample taken for sequencing was blood, either unsorted or a sorted T cell fraction (not recorded which). The CDR3 region is CAIQLQGTSDTQYF. CDR3 DNA: TGTGCCATCCAGCTTCAGGGGACCTCTGATACGCAGTATTTT. Combining the CDR3 with reference TRBV7-9 and TRBJ2-3 gives the whole variable domain DTGVSQNPRHKITKRGQNVTFRCDPISEHNRLYWYRQTLGQGPEFLTYFQNEAQLEKSRLLSDRFSAERPKGSFSTLEIQRTEQGDSAMYLCAIQLQGTSDTQYFGPGTRLTVL.